The 13 T cell receptor beta chains listed next were all sequenced from one sample in a study of CD8+ T cells in alopecia areata (dated by TCRdb to between 2018 and 2020). The sample's time point label, decoded: more than 3 weeks on oral tofacitinib. Explained via the paper, the treatment or condition label denotes: oral pan-JAK inhibitor, 5-10 mg twice daily. Library preparation was by the immunoSEQ multiplex PCR assay. For TCR sequencing, RNA was extracted from every sample and reverse transcribed into cDNA to serve as template. Held by TCRdb, this immuneACCESS table contains in-frame sequences only and omits some clones. Under half of the omission traces to an unresolved V gene where checked; the cause of the rest is unknown. The sample table contains 150,000 to 200,000 clones; only one count was recorded for around three fifths of them. Of the sample, roughly 0.91% falls within the top ten clones.

Specimen: CD4+ T cells sorted from blood, collected at week 4, from a patient treated with tofacitinib. Receptors originate from a human donor with alopecia areata.

The table lists this clone with a count of one. The J gene is TRBJ1-1, the V gene TRBV7-3, with TRBD1 identical over 8 bases. The CDR3 spans 15 residues. V gave up 6 bases and J gave up 1 base; unmatched junction bases: 7. Per germline, CDR1 SGHTA and CDR2 FQGTGA. The chain's CDR3 is CASSPGGVGNTEAFF. CDR3 in DNA: TGTGCCAGCAGTCCAGGGGGCGTCGGGAACACTGAAGCTTTCTTT.

This sequence joins TRBV9 and TRBJ2-5, with TRBD1 identical over 8 bases. Unmatched junction bases numbered 6, after V lost 3 bases and J lost 5 bases. The CDR3 sequence is 14 residues long. CDR1 SGDLS and CDR2 YYNGEE come from the germline V gene. This chain's CDR3 is CASSELRGPETQYF. The DNA for the CDR3 is TGTGCCAGCAGCGAGCTCAGGGGGCCGGAGACCCAGTACTTC.

The V and J genes are TRBV2 and TRBJ1-1; 7 bases line up with TRBD1. There are 14 residues in the CDR3. Germline V CDR1 and CDR2: SNHLY, FYNNEI. J gave up 1 base and V 7 bases, and 6 bases lay outside the gene matches. The DNA for the CDR3 is TGTGCCAGCACCGACAGGGTGGCGAACACTGAAGCTTTCTTT. This translates into CASTDRVANTEAFF.

The chain combines TRBV7-9 with TRBJ2-7; 7 bases line up with TRBD1. The CDR3 runs 12 residues. Germline V gene lookup returns CDR1 SEHNR and CDR2 FQNEAQ (reference sequence). The V and J ends lost 8 bases and 1 base, in that order; junction bases with no gene match: 2. DNA of the CDR3: TGTGCCAGCCAGGGACAGTCCTACGAGCAGTACTTC. Protein: CASQGQSYEQYF.

The rearrangement uses TRBV7-8 and TRBJ2-1; D gene ambiguous. The CDR3 contains 16 residues. V lost 5 bases and J 3 bases, leaving 17 bases between the germline ends. CDR1 SGHVS and CDR2 FQNEAQ come from the germline V gene. This chain's CDR3 is CASSQAGQKVYNEQFF. CDR3 nucleotides: TGTGCCAGCAGCCAGGCAGGTCAGAAGGTCTACAATGAGCAGTTCTTC.

The V call is TRBV29-1, the J call TRBJ1-2, with 8 bases identical to TRBD1. The CDR3 extends over 12 amino acids. Trimming removed 6 bases from V and 4 bases from J; junction bases left unmatched: 4. Looked up from germline, CDR1 is SQVTM and CDR2 is ANQGSEA. The chain's CDR3 is CSVVTGAYGYTF. CDR3 bases: TGCAGCGTGGTGACAGGGGCCTATGGCTACACCTTC.

The V and J genes are TRBV7-8 and TRBJ2-5; D gene ambiguous. Germline V CDR1 and CDR2: SGHVS, FQNEAQ. The CDR3 extends over 14 amino acids. Trimming took 2 bases from V and 5 from J, leaving 12 bases between them. CDR3 in DNA: TGTGCCAGCAGCTTATTCCAAGAGTCGGAGACCCAGTACTTC. Its translation is CASSLFQESETQYF.

This clone was seen only once. The V and J genes are TRBV30 and TRBJ2-7; TRBD1 agrees at 7 bases. The CDR3 is 12 residues long. Germline V CDR1 and CDR2: GTSNPN, SVGIG (reference sequence). V gave up 8 bases and J gave up 3 bases; unmatched junction bases: 7. The DNA of the CDR3 is TGTGCCGGACTGACAGGGATCTACGAGCAGTACTTC. Residues: CAGLTGIYEQYF.

The chain combines TRBV7-2 with TRBJ2-2, with TRBD2 identical over 9 bases. Germline V lookup: CDR1 SGHTA, CDR2 FQGNSA. V lost 1 base to trimming and J lost 5 bases; unmatched junction nucleotides: 5. The CDR3 length is 16 residues. CDR3 sequence reads: CASSLGVSGRTGELFF. CDR3 DNA: TGTGCCAGCAGCTTAGGTGTTAGCGGGAGAACCGGGGAGCTGTTTTTT.

The chain joins TRBV5-1 to TRBJ2-5; TRBD2 matches 8 bases. Looked up from germline, CDR1 is SGHRS and CDR2 is YFSETQ. The CDR3 is made up of 14 amino acids. V dropped 4 bases and J dropped 0; count of bases not matched to a gene: 2. Here the CDR3 DNA reads TGCGCCAGCAGCCTTAGCGGGAACCAAGAGACCCAGTACTTC. It specifies CASSLSGNQETQYF.

This chain uses TRBV15 with TRBJ2-6; 8 bases agree with TRBD1. The J segment lost 2 bases and the V segment lost 3 bases, leaving 6 bases of the junction unmatched. CDR1 and CDR2 from the germline V gene are LNHNV and YYDKDF (reference sequence). The CDR3 runs 17 residues. CDR3 protein: CATSSQGAHAGANVLTF. DNA for the CDR3: TGTGCCACCAGCAGTCAGGGGGCGCATGCTGGGGCCAACGTCCTGACTTTC.

The rearrangement links TRBV5-1 to TRBJ2-7, with D maybe TRBD2 (6 bases). Trimming removed 4 bases from V and 2 bases from J, with 16 bases in between. The CDR3 consists of 15 residues. Germline CDR1 SGHRS, CDR2 YFSETQ. CDR3 sequence: CASSLLGDSTYEQYF. CDR3 nucleotides: TGCGCCAGCAGCCTCCTTGGGGACTCTACCTACGAGCAGTACTTC.

About this clone: At one end the junction does not follow the germline gene, possibly because of a read error. V and J are TRBV7-7 and TRBJ2-2; D is possibly TRBD1 (5 bases). Germline values: CDR1 SSHAT, CDR2 FNYEAQ (reference sequence). The CDR3 contains 13 residues. The CDR3 bases are TGTGCTAGCAGCTCCAGGGTTCCCGGGGAGCTGTTTTTT. Translated, it gives CASSSRVPGELFF.